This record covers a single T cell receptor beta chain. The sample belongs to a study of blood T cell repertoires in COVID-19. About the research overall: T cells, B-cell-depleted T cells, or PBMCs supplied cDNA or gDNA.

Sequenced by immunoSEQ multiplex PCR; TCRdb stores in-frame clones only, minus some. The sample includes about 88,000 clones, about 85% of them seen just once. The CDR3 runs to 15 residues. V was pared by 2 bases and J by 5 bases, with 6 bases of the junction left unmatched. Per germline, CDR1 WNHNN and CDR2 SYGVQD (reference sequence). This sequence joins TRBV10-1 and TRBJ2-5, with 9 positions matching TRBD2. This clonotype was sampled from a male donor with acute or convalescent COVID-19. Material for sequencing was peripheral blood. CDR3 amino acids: CASSEGSGGSETQYF. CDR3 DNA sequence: TGCGCCAGCAGTGAGGGTAGCGGGGGCTCGGAGACCCAGTACTTC.